These 4 T cell receptor beta chains came from one sample sequenced in a study of T cell changes during pregnancy in multiple sclerosis. TCRdb's copy holds only in-frame clones and misses some; the assay was immunoSEQ multiplex PCR. Altogether fewer than 60,000 clones are present, about nine tenths being singletons, with the ten largest covering 10%. Sequencing used CD8+ T cells from peripheral blood mononuclear cells, obtained after pregnancy. The receptor source for this set is a female donor with multiple sclerosis, enrolled in a pregnancy study.

CDR3 loop: CATLGQPSYEQYF. DNA for the CDR3: TGTGCCACCCTGGGACAGCCGAGCTACGAGCAGTACTTC. The gene calls are TRBV19 and TRBJ2-7, with 7 bases fitting TRBD1. Trimming removed 10 bases from V and 3 bases from J; junction bases left unmatched: 9. CDR1 is LNHDA, CDR2 SQIVND, per germline (reference sequence). The CDR3 is 13 amino acids.

The rearrangement uses TRBV6-5 and TRBJ2-2; D gene unclear. This CDR3 comprises 14 residues. Germline-derived CDR1 and CDR2 are MNHEY and SVGAGI. Deletions cut 3 bases from V and 7 bases from J, with 12 bases between. In DNA, the CDR3 is TGTGCCAGCAGTTATTGGCAGGTTGGCGGGGAGCTGTTTTTT. This codes for CASSYWQVGGELFF.

The chain has TRBV7-8 and TRBJ1-4, with a tentative D call TRBD1 (6 bases). The CDR3 is 15 residues long. Per the germline V gene, CDR1 is SGHVS and CDR2 is FQNEAQ. The V end was cut by 7 bases, the J end by 3 bases, with 15 bases between. CDR3 sequence reads: CASTFRGSANEKLFF. Here the CDR3 DNA reads TGTGCCAGCACCTTTAGGGGGTCGGCTAATGAAAAACTGTTTTTT.

The chain recombines TRBV29-1 with TRBJ2-7; D might be TRBD1 (6 bases). The germline V gene encodes CDR1 SQVTM and CDR2 ANQGSEA. The V and J ends lost 2 bases and 8 bases respectively, with 16 bases between them. CDR3 length equals 13 residues. CDR3 bases: TGCAGCGTTGAACCTGGGGGCGACCACAAGCAGTACTTC. It specifies CSVEPGGDHKQYF.